This TCR beta chain was recovered during a study of T cell responses to AZD1222 COVID-19 vaccine. Findings and limits, study-wide: Mostly white British, mostly female donors; authors suggested clonal diversity may be underestimated. Among AZD1222 vaccinees, only 5 to 7 were seropositive at baseline. A rise in Spike-specific TCR breadth and depth followed two AZD1222 doses.

Profiling relied on immunoSEQ multiplex PCR, and the TCRdb table lists in-frame clones only, not all of them. Of 150,000 or so clones in the sample, approximately 90% are singletons; the top ten hold 5.1%. Of note for this clone: The antigen is unknown.

Sequencing was performed on peripheral blood, taken on day 0 of AZD1222 vaccination. The source is an adult in good health.

The CDR3 region has the DNA TGTGCCGTCCGGGGGGGAGCCGCGAACACCGGGGAGCTGTTTTTT. The encoded protein is CAVRGGAANTGELFF. This chain connects TRBV19 to TRBJ2-2; 8 nucleotides align to TRBD2. The CDR3 is made up of 15 amino acids. Germline V CDR1 and CDR2: LNHDA, SQIVND (reference sequence). The V segment lost 11 bases and the J segment 0 bases; nucleotides outside the gene matches: 8.